This T cell receptor (beta chain) derives from a study of blood T cell repertoires in COVID-19. The overall study: The United States, Italy and Spain were the sources of the acute and convalescent COVID-19 samples. The cDNA or gDNA used as material had been derived from T cells, B-cell-depleted T cells, or PBMCs.

Produced via immunoSEQ multiplex PCR; TCRdb's table is partial and in-frame only. Among tens of thousands of clones, around 84% were seen once, and the ten largest hold roughly 15%. The CDR3 runs to 15 residues. V was pared by 6 bases and J by 5 bases, with 20 bases between. Looked up from germline, CDR1 is SGHTA and CDR2 is FQGNSA. Sequenced material: peripheral blood. This TCR was recovered from a man in his fifties or sixties with active or convalescent COVID-19. The genes are TRBV7-2 and TRBJ2-7, with a tentative D call TRBD1 (8 bases). The CDR3 nucleotides are TGTGCCAGCAGTACAGGGGGGGGGCCCGGGAACGAGCAGTACTTC. Residues: CASSTGGGPGNEQYF.